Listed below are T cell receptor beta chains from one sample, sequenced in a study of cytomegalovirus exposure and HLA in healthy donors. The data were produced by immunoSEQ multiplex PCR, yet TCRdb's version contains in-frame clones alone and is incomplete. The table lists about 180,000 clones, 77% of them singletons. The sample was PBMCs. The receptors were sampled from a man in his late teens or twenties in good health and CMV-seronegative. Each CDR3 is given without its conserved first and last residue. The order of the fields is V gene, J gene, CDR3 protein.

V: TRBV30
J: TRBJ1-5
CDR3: AWSLLDRTGQPQH

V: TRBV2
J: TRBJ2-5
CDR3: ASSERRGSIQETQY

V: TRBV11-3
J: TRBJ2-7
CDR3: ASSRLYEQY

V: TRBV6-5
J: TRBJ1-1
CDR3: ASSYEFGNTEAF

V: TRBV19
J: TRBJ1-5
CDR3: ASSAGTGGFISNQPQH

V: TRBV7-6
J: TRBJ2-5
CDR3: ASSLKTGGETQY

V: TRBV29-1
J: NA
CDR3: SVVSTTYEQY

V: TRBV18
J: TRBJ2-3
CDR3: ASSPIPLAGGPSDTQY

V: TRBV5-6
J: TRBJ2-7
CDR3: ASSITGGRTYEQY

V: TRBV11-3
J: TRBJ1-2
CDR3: ASSSTGRRGWGYT

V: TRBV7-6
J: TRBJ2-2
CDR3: ASSFGVGAITGELF